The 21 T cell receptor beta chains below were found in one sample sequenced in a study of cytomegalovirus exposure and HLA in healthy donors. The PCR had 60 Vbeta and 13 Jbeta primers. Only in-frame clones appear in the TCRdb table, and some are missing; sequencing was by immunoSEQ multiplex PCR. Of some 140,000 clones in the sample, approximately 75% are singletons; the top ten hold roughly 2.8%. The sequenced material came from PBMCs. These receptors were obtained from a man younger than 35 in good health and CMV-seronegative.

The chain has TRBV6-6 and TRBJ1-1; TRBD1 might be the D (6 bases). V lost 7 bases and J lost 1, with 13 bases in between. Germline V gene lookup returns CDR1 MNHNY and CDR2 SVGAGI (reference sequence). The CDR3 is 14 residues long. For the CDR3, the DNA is TGTGCCAGCAAAAGGACAGCTCCGAACACTGAAGCTTTCTTT. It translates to CASKRTAPNTEAFF.

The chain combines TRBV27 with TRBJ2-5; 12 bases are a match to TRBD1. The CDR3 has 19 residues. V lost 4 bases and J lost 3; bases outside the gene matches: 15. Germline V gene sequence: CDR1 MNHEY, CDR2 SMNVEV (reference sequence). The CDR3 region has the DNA TGTGCCAGCAGTTCATCGCCGGGGACAGGGGGCGGGTTAGAAGAGACCCAGTACTTC. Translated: CASSSSPGTGGGLEETQYF.

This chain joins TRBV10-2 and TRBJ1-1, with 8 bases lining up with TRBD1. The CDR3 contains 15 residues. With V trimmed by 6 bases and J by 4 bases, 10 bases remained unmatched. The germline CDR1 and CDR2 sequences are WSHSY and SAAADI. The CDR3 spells CASSAPDRAGTEAFF. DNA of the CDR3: TGCGCCAGCAGCGCCCCGGACAGGGCGGGCACTGAAGCTTTCTTT.

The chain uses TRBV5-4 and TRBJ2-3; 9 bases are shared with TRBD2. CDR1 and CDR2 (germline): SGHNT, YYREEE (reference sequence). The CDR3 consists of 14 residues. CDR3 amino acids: CATWRGGSTDTQYF. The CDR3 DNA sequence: TGTGCGACATGGCGGGGGGGTAGCACAGATACGCAGTATTTT.

The CDR3 spells CASSGPGRLTDTQYF. As DNA, the CDR3 is TGTGCCAGCAGCGGTCCAGGGCGATTAACAGATACGCAGTATTTT. The rearrangement links TRBV5-4 to TRBJ2-3, with a weak D call TRBD1 (5 bases). V was clipped by 4 bases and J by 3 bases, with 15 bases between them. The CDR3 consists of 15 residues. Germline V lookup: CDR1 SGHNT, CDR2 YYREEE (reference sequence). Filled out from reference TRBV5-4 and TRBJ2-3, the complete variable domain reads ETGVTQSPTHLIKTRGQQVTLRCSSQSGHNTVSWYQQALGQGPQFIFQYYREEENGRGNFPPRFSGLQFPNYSSELNVNALELDDSALYLCASSGPGRLTDTQYFGPGTRLTVL.

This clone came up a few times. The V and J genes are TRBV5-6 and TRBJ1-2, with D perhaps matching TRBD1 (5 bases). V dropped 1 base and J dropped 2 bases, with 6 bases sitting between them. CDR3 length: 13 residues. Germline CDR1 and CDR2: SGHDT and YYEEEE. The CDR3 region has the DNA TGTGCCAGCAGCTTGTCAGGGAACTATGGCTACACCTTC. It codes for CASSLSGNYGYTF. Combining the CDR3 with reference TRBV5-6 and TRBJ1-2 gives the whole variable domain DAGVTQSPTHLIKTRGQQVTLRCSPKSGHDTVSWYQQALGQGPQFIFQYYEEEERQRGNFPDRFSGHQFPNYSSELNVNALLLGDSALYLCASSLSGNYGYTFGSGTRLTVV.

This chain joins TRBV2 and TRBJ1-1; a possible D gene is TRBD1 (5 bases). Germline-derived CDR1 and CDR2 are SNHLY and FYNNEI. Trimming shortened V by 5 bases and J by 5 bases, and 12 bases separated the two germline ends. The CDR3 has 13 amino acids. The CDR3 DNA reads TGTGCCAGCAGTAGTGGGGCCGGGACTGAAGCTTTCTTT. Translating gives CASSSGAGTEAFF.

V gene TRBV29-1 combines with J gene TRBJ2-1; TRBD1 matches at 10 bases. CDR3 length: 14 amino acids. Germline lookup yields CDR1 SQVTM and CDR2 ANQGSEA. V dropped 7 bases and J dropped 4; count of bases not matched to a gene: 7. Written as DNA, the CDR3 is TGCAGCGACACGACAGGGGGCATGTACAATGAGCAGTTCTTC. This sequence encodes CSDTTGGMYNEQFF.

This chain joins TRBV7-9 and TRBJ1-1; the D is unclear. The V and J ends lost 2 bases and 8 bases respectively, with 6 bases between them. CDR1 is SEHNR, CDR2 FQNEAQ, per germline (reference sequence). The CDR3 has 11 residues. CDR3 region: CASSLTNEAFF. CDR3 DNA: TGTGCCAGCAGCTTAACAAACGAAGCTTTCTTT.

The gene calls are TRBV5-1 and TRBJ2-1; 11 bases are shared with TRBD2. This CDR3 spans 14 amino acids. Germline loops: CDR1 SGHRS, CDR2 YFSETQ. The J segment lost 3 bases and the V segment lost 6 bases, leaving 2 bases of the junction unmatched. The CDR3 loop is CASTSGGLYNEQFF. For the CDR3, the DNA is TGCGCCAGCACTAGCGGGGGGCTCTACAATGAGCAGTTCTTC.

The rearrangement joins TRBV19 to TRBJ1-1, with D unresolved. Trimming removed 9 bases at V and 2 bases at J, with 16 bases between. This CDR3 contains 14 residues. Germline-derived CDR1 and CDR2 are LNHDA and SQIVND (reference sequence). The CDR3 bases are TGTGCCAGCTCTACGGGTGTAGGAAACACTGAAGCTTTCTTT. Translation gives CASSTGVGNTEAFF.

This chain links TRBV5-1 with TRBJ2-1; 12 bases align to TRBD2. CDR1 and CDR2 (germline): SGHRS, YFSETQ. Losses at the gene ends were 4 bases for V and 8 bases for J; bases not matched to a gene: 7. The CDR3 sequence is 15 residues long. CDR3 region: CASSASGGAAYEQFF. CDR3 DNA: TGCGCCAGCAGCGCTAGCGGGGGGGCCGCGTATGAGCAGTTCTTC.

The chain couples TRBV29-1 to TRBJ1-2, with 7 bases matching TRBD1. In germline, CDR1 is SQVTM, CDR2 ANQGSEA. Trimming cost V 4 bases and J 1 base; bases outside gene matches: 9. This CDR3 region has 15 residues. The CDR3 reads CSVGGRDSLNYGYTF. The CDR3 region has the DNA TGCAGCGTTGGAGGCCGGGACAGTCTTAACTATGGCTACACCTTC.

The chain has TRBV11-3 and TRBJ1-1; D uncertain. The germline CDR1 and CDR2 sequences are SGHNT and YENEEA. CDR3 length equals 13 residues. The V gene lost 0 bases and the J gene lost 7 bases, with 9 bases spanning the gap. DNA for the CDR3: TGTGCCAGCAGCTTAGATCGGACTCGTGAAGCTTTCTTT. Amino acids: CASSLDRTREAFF.

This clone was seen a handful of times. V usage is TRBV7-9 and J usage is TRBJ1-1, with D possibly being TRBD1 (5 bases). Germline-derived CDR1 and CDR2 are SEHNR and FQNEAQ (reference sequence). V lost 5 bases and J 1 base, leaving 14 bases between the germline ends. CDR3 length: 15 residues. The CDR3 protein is CASSKSDRRNTEAFF. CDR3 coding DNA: TGTGCCAGCAGCAAAAGCGACAGAAGGAACACTGAAGCTTTCTTT.

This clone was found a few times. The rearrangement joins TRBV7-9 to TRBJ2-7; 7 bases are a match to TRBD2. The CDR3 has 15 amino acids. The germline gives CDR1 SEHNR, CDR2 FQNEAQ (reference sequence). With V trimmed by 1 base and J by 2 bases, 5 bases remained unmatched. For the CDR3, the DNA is TGTGCCAGCAGCTTAGTTGCTAGCGGAACCTACGAGCAGTACTTC. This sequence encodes CASSLVASGTYEQYF.

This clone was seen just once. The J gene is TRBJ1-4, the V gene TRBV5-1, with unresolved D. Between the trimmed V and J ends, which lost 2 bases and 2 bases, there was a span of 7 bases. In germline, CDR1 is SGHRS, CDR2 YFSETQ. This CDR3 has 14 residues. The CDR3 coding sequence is TGCGCCAGCAGCTTATCGGTGACTAATGAAAAACTGTTTTTT. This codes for CASSLSVTNEKLFF.

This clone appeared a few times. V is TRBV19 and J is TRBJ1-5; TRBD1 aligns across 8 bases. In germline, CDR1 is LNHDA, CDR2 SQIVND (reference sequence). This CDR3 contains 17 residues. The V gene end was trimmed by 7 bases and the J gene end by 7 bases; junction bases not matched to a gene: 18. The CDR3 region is CASTDAGGGGEGQPQHF. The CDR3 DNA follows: TGTGCCAGTACCGATGCAGGGGGCGGGGGTGAGGGCCAGCCCCAGCATTTT.

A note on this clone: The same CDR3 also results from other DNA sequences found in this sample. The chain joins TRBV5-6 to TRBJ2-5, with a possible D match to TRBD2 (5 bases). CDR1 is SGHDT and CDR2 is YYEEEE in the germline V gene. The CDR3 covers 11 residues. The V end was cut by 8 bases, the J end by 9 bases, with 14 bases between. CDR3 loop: CASSVGAAQYF. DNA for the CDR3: TGTGCCAGTAGCGTCGGAGCGGCCCAGTACTTC.

The CDR3 here is CASSAAGLGADTQYF. CDR3 nucleotide sequence: TGTGCCAGCAGTGCCGCGGGATTAGGAGCAGATACGCAGTATTTT. The chain uses TRBV6-4 and TRBJ2-3; D may be TRBD2 (6 bases). V lost 4 bases, J lost 4 bases, and 15 bases lay in between. The CDR3 contains 15 residues. CDR1 and CDR2 (germline): MRHNA, SNTAGT.

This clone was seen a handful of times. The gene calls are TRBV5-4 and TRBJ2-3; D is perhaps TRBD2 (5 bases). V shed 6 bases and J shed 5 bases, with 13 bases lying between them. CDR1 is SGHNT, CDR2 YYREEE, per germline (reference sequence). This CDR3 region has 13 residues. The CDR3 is CASTGGGGDTQYF. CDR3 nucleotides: TGTGCCAGCACCGGAGGTGGAGGAGATACGCAGTATTTT.